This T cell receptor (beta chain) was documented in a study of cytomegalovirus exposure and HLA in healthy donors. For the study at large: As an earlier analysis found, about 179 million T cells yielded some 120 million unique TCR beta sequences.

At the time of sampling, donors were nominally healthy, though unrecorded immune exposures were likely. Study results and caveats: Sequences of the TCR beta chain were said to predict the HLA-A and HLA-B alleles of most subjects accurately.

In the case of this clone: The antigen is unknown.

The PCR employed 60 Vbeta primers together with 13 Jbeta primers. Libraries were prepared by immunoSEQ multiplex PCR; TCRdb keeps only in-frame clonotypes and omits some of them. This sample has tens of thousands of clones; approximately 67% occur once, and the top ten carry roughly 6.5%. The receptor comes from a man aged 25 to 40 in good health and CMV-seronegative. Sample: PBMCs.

CDR3 nucleotide sequence: TGTGCTAGTGGTTTATTGGGGGGAAGGGAGACCCAGTACTTC. The encoded protein is CASGLLGGRETQYF. This sequence joins TRBV12-5 and TRBJ2-5; a weak D match, TRBD2 (6 bases). The V gene lost 3 bases and the J gene lost 5 bases, with 13 bases spanning the gap. This CDR3 comprises 14 residues. Germline V CDR1 and CDR2: LGHNT, FRNRAP.